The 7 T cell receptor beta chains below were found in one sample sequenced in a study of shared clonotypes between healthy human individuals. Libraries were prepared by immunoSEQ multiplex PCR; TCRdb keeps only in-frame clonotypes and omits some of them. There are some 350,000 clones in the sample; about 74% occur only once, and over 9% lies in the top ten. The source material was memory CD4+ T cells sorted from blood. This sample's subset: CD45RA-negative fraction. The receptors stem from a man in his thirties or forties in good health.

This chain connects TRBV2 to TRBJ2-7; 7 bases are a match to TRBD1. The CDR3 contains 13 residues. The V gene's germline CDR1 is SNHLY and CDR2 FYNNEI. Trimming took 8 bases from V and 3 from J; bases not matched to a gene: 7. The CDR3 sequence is CASRTGNFYEQYF. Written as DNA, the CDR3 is TGTGCCAGCCGGACAGGTAATTTCTACGAGCAGTACTTC.

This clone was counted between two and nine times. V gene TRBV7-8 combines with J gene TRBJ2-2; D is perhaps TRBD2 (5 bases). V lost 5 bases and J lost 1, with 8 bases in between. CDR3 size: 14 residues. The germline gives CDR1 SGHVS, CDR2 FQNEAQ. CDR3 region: CASSLSGNTGELFF. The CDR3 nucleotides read TGTGCCAGCAGCCTCAGCGGGAACACCGGGGAGCTGTTTTTT.

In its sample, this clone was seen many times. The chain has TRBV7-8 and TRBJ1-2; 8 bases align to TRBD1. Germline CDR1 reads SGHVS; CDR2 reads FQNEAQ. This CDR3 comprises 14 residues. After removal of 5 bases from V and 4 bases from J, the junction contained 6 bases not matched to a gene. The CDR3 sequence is CASSAITGGYGYTF. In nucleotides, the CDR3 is TGTGCCAGCAGCGCAATTACAGGGGGCTATGGCTACACCTTC.

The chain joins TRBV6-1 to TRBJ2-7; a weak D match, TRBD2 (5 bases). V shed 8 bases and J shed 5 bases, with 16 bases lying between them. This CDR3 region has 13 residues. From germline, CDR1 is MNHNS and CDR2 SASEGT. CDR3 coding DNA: TGTGCCAGCCTGAGTTTGGGGAGCCACGAGCAGTACTTC. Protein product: CASLSLGSHEQYF.

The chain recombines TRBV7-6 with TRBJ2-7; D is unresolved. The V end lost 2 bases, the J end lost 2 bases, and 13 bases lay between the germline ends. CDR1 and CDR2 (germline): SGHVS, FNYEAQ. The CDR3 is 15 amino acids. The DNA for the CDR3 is TGTGCCAGCAGCTTAACTGCCGCGGCAACCTACGAGCAGTACTTC. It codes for CASSLTAAATYEQYF. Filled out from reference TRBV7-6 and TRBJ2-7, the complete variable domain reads GAGVSQSPRYKVTKRGQDVALRCDPISGHVSLYWYRQALGQGPEFLTYFNYEAQQDKSGLPNDRFSAERPEGSISTLTIQRTEQRDSAMYRCASSLTAAATYEQYFGPGTRLTVT.

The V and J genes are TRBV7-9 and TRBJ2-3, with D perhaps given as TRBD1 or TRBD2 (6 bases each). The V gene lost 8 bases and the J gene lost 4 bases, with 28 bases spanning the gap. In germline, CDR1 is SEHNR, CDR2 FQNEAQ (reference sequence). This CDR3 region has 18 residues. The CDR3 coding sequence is TGTGCCAGCCAAAGCGTACGGGATCTACAAAGGGGGGCAGATACGCAGTATTTT. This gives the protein CASQSVRDLQRGADTQYF.

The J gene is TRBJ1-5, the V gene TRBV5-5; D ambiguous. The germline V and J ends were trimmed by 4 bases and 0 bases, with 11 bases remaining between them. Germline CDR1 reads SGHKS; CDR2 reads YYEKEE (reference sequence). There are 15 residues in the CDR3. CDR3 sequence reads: CASSREVHSNQPQHF. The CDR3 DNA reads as TGTGCCAGCAGCCGAGAAGTTCATAGCAATCAGCCCCAGCATTTT.